A single sample gave rise to the 19 T cell receptor beta chains below, sequenced in a study of T-cell reconstitution after alpha-beta-depleted transplantation in children. A TCRbeta library incorporating unique molecular identifiers was prepared. TCRdb processed the PCR reads anew with MiXCR; each CDR3 protein has one entry. The sample consists of about 600,000 distinct CDR3 sequences, over 9.5% of them appearing once. Material: PBMCs from the stem cell graft donor, obtained from the stem cell graft. The receptors were gathered from a human donor who donated a stem cell graft to a child with acute myeloid leukemia.

This clonotype was seen ten or more times. The rearrangement joins TRBV27 to TRBJ2-1; D possibly corresponds to TRBD1 (6 bases). This CDR3 has 15 amino acids. Per germline, CDR1 MNHEY and CDR2 SMNVEV (reference sequence). Trimming removed 4 bases from V and 0 bases from J, with 10 bases in between. CDR3 DNA sequence: TGTGCCAGCAGTTCCAGGGGACACTCCTACAATGAGCAGTTCTTC. Translation: CASSSRGHSYNEQFF.

In this sample, this clonotype turned up many times. V is TRBV7-2 and J is TRBJ1-1, with 7 bases lining up with TRBD1. Trimming cost V 6 bases and J 10 bases; bases outside gene matches: 14. The germline V gene encodes CDR1 SGHTA and CDR2 FQGNSA. This CDR3 region has 14 residues. CDR3 amino acids: CASSRGGGDLAAFF. The DNA of the CDR3 is TGTGCCAGCAGTCGTGGAGGGGGCGACTTAGCAGCTTTCTTT.

In this sample, this clonotype turned up many times. The gene calls are TRBV4-2 and TRBJ2-2; D may be TRBD1 or TRBD2 (6 bases each). Trimming took off 2 bases at V and 3 bases at J, with 16 bases between the two ends. Germline V lookup: CDR1 LGHNA, CDR2 YNFKEQ. The CDR3 loop spans 17 amino acids. CDR3 protein: CASSQKGGDSHTGELFF. The CDR3 bases are TGTGCCAGCAGCCAAAAGGGGGGTGACAGTCACACCGGGGAGCTGTTTTTT.

This clonotype was recorded many times. V is TRBV29-1 and J is TRBJ2-7, with 9 bases that match TRBD2. V was clipped by 3 bases and J by 7 bases; unmatched bases: 7. The length of the CDR3 is 13 residues. The germline gives CDR1 SQVTM, CDR2 ANQGSEA. The CDR3: CSVDKAGGREQYF. DNA of the CDR3: TGCAGCGTTGACAAAGCGGGAGGACGGGAGCAGTACTTC.

This clonotype was seen a handful of times. The J gene is TRBJ2-2, the V gene TRBV29-1; either TRBD1 or TRBD2 may fit D (5 bases each). Trimming took off 4 bases at V and 4 bases at J, with 10 bases between the two ends. The CDR3 sequence is 13 residues long. From germline, CDR1 is SQVTM and CDR2 ANQGSEA. The CDR3 reads CSVGGAGTGELFF. The DNA of the CDR3 is TGCAGCGTTGGTGGGGCGGGCACCGGGGAGCTGTTTTTT.

The rearrangement joins TRBV5-1 to TRBJ1-2; D might be TRBD1 (6 bases). This CDR3 is built from 16 residues. Deletions cut 5 bases from V and 8 bases from J, with 25 bases between. CDR1 SGHRS and CDR2 YFSETQ come from the germline V gene. CDR3 in DNA: TGCGCCAGCAGTGATAAAACGGGACACCCGAGTCAGGGCTACACCTTC. As protein: CASSDKTGHPSQGYTF.

The chain carries TRBV20-1 and TRBJ1-2; tentative D call: TRBD1 (5 bases). CDR3 length: 12 amino acids. CDR1 is DFQATT, CDR2 SNEGSKA, per germline (reference sequence). The CDR3 loop reads CSPSRGEYGYTF. CDR3 coding DNA: TGCAGCCCGAGTCGGGGGGAGTATGGCTACACCTTC.

The rearrangement uses TRBV3-1 and TRBJ1-6; the D is unclear. Germline CDR1 LGHDT, CDR2 YNNKEL (reference sequence). V dropped 4 bases and J dropped 7 bases, with 8 bases sitting between them. The CDR3 totals 13 residues. This chain's CDR3 is CASSRTGNSPLHF. DNA of the CDR3: TGTGCCAGCAGCCGGACGGGGAATTCACCCCTCCACTTT.

The rearrangement uses TRBV14 and TRBJ2-2; 8 positions agree with TRBD2. The V gene's germline CDR1 is SGHDN and CDR2 FVKESK. V shed 4 bases and J 1 base; nucleotides not matched to a gene: 5. This CDR3 comprises 16 residues. The CDR3 DNA reads as TGTGCCAGCAGCCTCCGGACTAGCTGGAACACCGGGGAGCTGTTTTTT. Translating it yields CASSLRTSWNTGELFF.

This clonotype was seen at least ten times. This chain links TRBV6-5 with TRBJ1-1; a possible D gene is TRBD1 (6 bases). Trimming took 3 bases from V and 3 from J, leaving 17 bases between them. CDR3 length: 16 amino acids. Per germline, CDR1 MNHEY and CDR2 SVGAGI. The CDR3 here is CASSYVGGRRDTEAFF. As DNA, the CDR3 is TGTGCCAGCAGTTATGTTGGGGGGCGGAGGGACACTGAAGCTTTCTTT.

This clonotype was seen repeatedly, ten times or more. This chain joins TRBV11-1 and TRBJ2-6; possibly TRBD1 for D (6 bases). CDR1 and CDR2 (germline): SGHAT, FQDESV (reference sequence). This CDR3 is built from 19 residues. The V and J ends lost 5 bases and 0 bases respectively, with 20 bases between them. This CDR3 reads CASSPSDRRYHSGANVLTF. The CDR3 DNA sequence: TGTGCCAGCAGCCCCTCGGACAGAAGGTACCACTCTGGGGCCAACGTCCTGACTTTC.

This chain links TRBV20-1 with TRBJ1-1; tentative D call: TRBD1 (6 bases). V gave up 0 bases and J gave up 0 bases, with 14 bases separating them. The CDR3 contains 16 residues. Germline V gene data show CDR1 as DFQATT and CDR2 as SNEGSKA (reference sequence). CDR3: CSARDRGRSMNTEAFF. In DNA form, the CDR3 reads TGCAGTGCTAGAGACAGGGGACGGTCCATGAACACTGAAGCTTTCTTT.

The chain recombines TRBV18 with TRBJ1-1, with a possible D match to TRBD1 (5 bases). Looked up from germline, CDR1 is KGHSH and CDR2 is LQKENI. With 0 bases removed from V and 3 bases from J, the gap between germline ends came to 8 bases. This CDR3 contains 14 residues. In DNA, the CDR3 is TGTGCCAGCTCACCACCGGGGGGATACACTGAAGCTTTCTTT. Translating gives CASSPPGGYTEAFF.

The chain joins TRBV19 to TRBJ2-4; D gene unclear. V shed 3 bases and J shed 0 bases, with 9 bases lying between them. This CDR3 comprises 15 residues. Germline loops: CDR1 LNHDA, CDR2 SQIVND (reference sequence). The DNA of the CDR3 is TGTGCCAGTAGTATGAACACCTTAGCCAAAAACATTCAGTACTTC. As protein: CASSMNTLAKNIQYF.

This clonotype has at least ten counts. At one of its ends the junction is not consistent with the germline gene, which may arise from a read error. This chain links TRBV5-1 with TRBJ2-5, with D unclear. Germline V gives CDR1 SGHRS, CDR2 YFSETQ. CDR3 length: 11 amino acids. The CDR3 region is CASSLKETQYF. The CDR3 DNA is TGTGCCAGCAGCCTAAAAGAGACCCAGTACTTC. The complete variable domain, with remaining parts taken from reference TRBV5-1 and TRBJ2-5, reads KAGVTQTPRYLIKTRGQQVTLSCSPISGHRSVSWYQQTPGQGLQFLFEYFSETQRNKGNFPGRFSGRQFSNSRSEMNVSTLELGDSALYLCASSLKETQYFGPGTRLLVL.

This clonotype showed up just a few times. The V and J genes are TRBV6-4 and TRBJ2-7; D possibly corresponds to TRBD2 (6 bases). The CDR3 contains 13 residues. Germline CDR1 reads MRHNA; CDR2 reads SNTAGT. The V end was cut by 0 bases, the J end by 7 bases, with 10 bases between. CDR3 amino acids: CASSDSPAGEQYF. The CDR3 coding sequence is TGTGCCAGCAGTGACTCCCCGGCGGGGGAGCAGTACTTC.

The gene calls are TRBV14 and TRBJ2-1; D is uncertain. The CDR3 has 14 amino acids. Trimming took off 7 bases at V and 1 base at J, with 11 bases between the two ends. Germline CDR1 SGHDN, CDR2 FVKESK. The CDR3 coding sequence is TGTGCCAGCACCCAGGATGGGTCCTACAATGAGCAGTTCTTC. It specifies CASTQDGSYNEQFF.

This clonotype was counted many times. CDR3 region: CASSYSPPSGVYNEQFF. CDR3 DNA sequence: TGTGCCAGCAGTTACTCGCCTCCTAGCGGGGTTTACAATGAGCAGTTCTTC. The V call is TRBV6-2 or TRBV6-3, the J call TRBJ2-1; 9 bases map to TRBD2. CDR3 length: 17 residues. V was clipped by 0 bases and J by 4 bases; unmatched bases: 7. Germline loops: CDR1 MNHEY, CDR2 SVGEGT.

This clonotype was detected only a few times. The CDR3 DNA is TGTGCCAGCAGCCAAGAACGGCTTAACTATGGCTACACCTTC. This translates into CASSQERLNYGYTF. The V and J genes are TRBV14 and TRBJ1-2; D is uncertain. The CDR3 is 14 residues long. Deletions cut 0 bases from V and 1 base from J, with 6 bases between. CDR1 is SGHDN and CDR2 is FVKESK in the germline V gene. Based on the CDR3 plus reference TRBV14 and TRBJ1-2, the full variable domain is EAGVTQFPSHSVIEKGQTVTLRCDPISGHDNLYWYRRVMGKEIKFLLHFVKESKQDESGMPNNRFLAERTGGTYSTLKVQPAELEDSGVYFCASSQERLNYGYTFGSGTRLTVV.